Following are 14 T cell receptor beta chains from one sample sequenced in a study of shared clonotypes between healthy human individuals. Sequencing was performed with immunoSEQ multiplex PCR; in TCRdb, only in-frame clones are kept and a portion is missing. The sample lists 1 million to 1.3 million clones, around 78% seen once, with roughly 0.62% in the top ten. The sequenced sample consisted of memory CD4+ T cells from PBMCs. Subset in this sample: CD45RA-negative fraction. These receptors originate from a man aged 18 to 35 in good health. Some clones in this sample may be carry-over from other donors' samples.

This clone was observed many times. The V and J genes are TRBV28 and TRBJ2-3; a possible D gene is TRBD2 (6 bases). This CDR3 region has 17 residues. Trimming cost V 5 bases and J 0 bases, with 18 bases left between them. Germline V lookup: CDR1 MDHEN, CDR2 SYDVKM. The CDR3 bases are TGTGCCAGCAGTACCTCCACAGGAGGACTAAGCACAGATACGCAGTATTTT. Protein product: CASSTSTGGLSTDTQYF.

This chain joins TRBV7-2 and TRBJ2-7, with 9 bases fitting TRBD1. Germline-derived CDR1 and CDR2 are SGHTA and FQGNSA. The V segment lost 0 bases and the J segment 3 bases; nucleotides outside the gene matches: 6. CDR3 size: 16 residues. The CDR3: CASSLAAGQGYYEQYF. The DNA for the CDR3 is TGTGCCAGCAGCTTAGCGGCGGGACAGGGATACTACGAGCAGTACTTC.

V and J are TRBV6-1 and TRBJ2-1; 8 bases align to TRBD1. J gave up 5 bases and V 7 bases, and 10 bases lay outside the gene matches. There are 15 residues in the CDR3. CDR1 is MNHNS and CDR2 is SASEGT in the germline V gene. In DNA, the CDR3 is TGTGCCAGCAAATCCGGGACAGGTTATAACAATGAGCAGTTCTTC. It yields the protein CASKSGTGYNNEQFF.

The chain couples TRBV6-1 to TRBJ2-1; D uncertain. Germline CDR1 and CDR2: MNHNS and SASEGT. CDR3 length: 12 residues. The V end was cut by 7 bases, the J end by 5 bases, with 9 bases between. CDR3 sequence (DNA): TGTGCCAGCACTCGCGGAAACAATGAGCAGTTCTTC. Translated, it gives CASTRGNNEQFF.

The gene calls are TRBV5-1 and TRBJ2-1; D is possibly TRBD2 (5 bases). Trimming removed 0 bases at V and 7 bases at J, with 14 bases between. The CDR3 length is 15 residues. CDR1 SGHRS and CDR2 YFSETQ come from the germline V gene. The CDR3: CASSLVPSLGNEQFF. CDR3 in DNA: TGCGCCAGCAGCTTGGTTCCTAGCCTCGGAAATGAGCAGTTCTTC. The full variable domain, with the rest looked up from reference TRBV5-1 and TRBJ2-1, is KAGVTQTPRYLIKTRGQQVTLSCSPISGHRSVSWYQQTPGQGLQFLFEYFSETQRNKGNFPGRFSGRQFSNSRSEMNVSTLELGDSALYLCASSLVPSLGNEQFFGPGTRLTVL.

Remarks on this clone: Other nucleotide sequences in the sample specify the same CDR3. This rearrangement joins TRBV2 to TRBJ2-2; D gene unclear. CDR3 length equals 13 residues. V shed 0 bases and J shed 5 bases, with 4 bases lying between them. Germline V gene data show CDR1 as SNHLY and CDR2 as FYNNEI. In DNA, the CDR3 is TGTGCCAGCAGTGAAGCCGGAACCGGGGAGCTGTTTTTT. Translated, it gives CASSEAGTGELFF.

The chain employs TRBV19 and TRBJ1-6, with 7 bases that match TRBD1. The CDR3 extends over 12 amino acids. The V gene end was trimmed by 5 bases and the J gene end by 16 bases; junction bases not matched to a gene: 8. CDR1 is LNHDA and CDR2 is SQIVND in the germline V gene (reference sequence). This CDR3 is CASSFRDSQLHF. CDR3 sequence (DNA): TGTGCCAGTAGTTTCCGGGACAGCCAACTCCACTTT. Variable domain in full (rest from reference TRBV19 and TRBJ1-6): DGGITQSPKYLFRKEGQNVTLSCEQNLNHDAMYWYRQDPGQGLRLIYYSQIVNDFQKGDIAEGYSVSREKKESFPLTVTSAQKNPTAFYLCASSFRDSQLHFGNGTRLTVT.

V and J are TRBV5-1 and TRBJ2-1; D is unclear. The germline V gene encodes CDR1 SGHRS and CDR2 YFSETQ. The ends were cut back, 4 bases at V and 0 bases at J, with 11 bases in the middle. The CDR3 spans 15 residues. The CDR3 coding sequence is TGCGCCAGCAGCGGTACTGCCGGCTCCTACAATGAGCAGTTCTTC. Residues: CASSGTAGSYNEQFF.

This clone was picked up one time. The CDR3 region is CASRDHRGPGQPQHF. The CDR3 bases are TGTGCCAGCAGAGACCACAGGGGGCCTGGTCAGCCCCAGCATTTT. The chain employs TRBV6-8 and TRBJ1-5, with TRBD1 identical over 9 bases. The junction had 9 bases not matched to a gene; V was cut back by 6 bases and J by 6 bases. Germline V CDR1 and CDR2: MNHGY, SAAAGT. CDR3 length equals 15 residues.

Turning to this clone: Other DNA sequences from this sample encode an identical CDR3 as well. This chain connects TRBV5-4 to TRBJ2-7; no clear D gene. The CDR3 length is 11 residues. The V and J ends lost 4 bases and 1 base respectively, with 3 bases between them. Germline V gene data show CDR1 as SGHNT and CDR2 as YYREEE (reference sequence). The CDR3 spells CASSRSYEQYF. The CDR3 nucleotides are TGTGCCAGCAGCCGGTCCTACGAGCAGTACTTC.

The rearrangement uses TRBV28 and TRBJ1-1, with 9 bases matching TRBD1. V trimming: 6 bases; J trimming: 4 bases; junction bases outside the gene matches: 9. CDR3 size: 15 residues. Germline-derived CDR1 and CDR2 are MDHEN and SYDVKM. CDR3: CASSLDRGGGTEAFF. CDR3 sequence (DNA): TGTGCCAGCAGCCTGGACAGGGGAGGAGGCACTGAAGCTTTCTTT. Full variable domain (remainder filled in from reference TRBV28 and TRBJ1-1): DVKVTQSSRYLVKRTGEKVFLECVQDMDHENMFWYRQDPGLGLRLIYFSYDVKMKEKGDIPEGYSVSREKKERFSLILESASTNQTSMYLCASSLDRGGGTEAFFGQGTRLTVV.

On this clone itself: Other DNA sequences in the same sample also yield this CDR3. The genes are TRBV28 and TRBJ1-2; D is possibly TRBD1 (6 bases). This CDR3 has 12 amino acids. V dropped 7 bases and J dropped 3 bases, with 9 bases sitting between them. Looked up from germline, CDR1 is MDHEN and CDR2 is SYDVKM. The CDR3 loop reads CASTTGYYGYTF. CDR3 nucleotide sequence: TGTGCCAGCACCACAGGGTACTATGGCTACACCTTC.

This CDR3 reads CASSLLGPSSGNTIYF. CDR3 coding DNA: TGTGCCAGCAGCCTCCTCGGACCGTCCTCTGGAAACACCATATATTTT. The rearrangement links TRBV5-8 to TRBJ1-3; D call uncertain. CDR3 length: 16 amino acids. CDR1 is SGHTS, CDR2 YDEGEE, per germline. The V gene lost 4 bases and the J gene lost 0 bases, with 14 bases spanning the gap.

This clone was picked up a small number of times. The J gene is TRBJ1-3, the V gene TRBV19, with 7 nucleotides matching TRBD1. Unmatched junction bases numbered 6, after V lost 6 bases and J lost 4 bases. Germline CDR1 reads LNHDA; CDR2 reads SQIVND (reference sequence). This CDR3 has 14 amino acids. Here the CDR3 reads CASSPGTAGNTIYF. CDR3 DNA sequence: TGTGCCAGTAGCCCTGGGACAGCCGGAAACACCATATATTTT.